The 22 T cell receptor beta chains in this list originate from one sample, sequenced in a study of CD8 T cells in ankylosing spondylitis. TCRdb itself ran the 5' RACE reads through MiXCR, one entry per CDR3 protein. This sample has about 250,000 distinct CDR3 sequences, with approximately 20% found just once. What was sequenced was blood, either unsorted or a sorted T cell fraction (not recorded which). These receptors were taken from a male donor with ankylosing spondylitis or in good health (not recorded which).

This clonotype was recorded a few times. The J gene is TRBJ1-1, the V gene TRBV10-3, with TRBD1 identical over 7 bases. This CDR3 contains 16 residues. Germline CDR1 is ENHRY and CDR2 is SYGVKD. Losses at the gene ends were 0 bases for V and 5 bases for J; bases not matched to a gene: 9. The CDR3 loop is CAISESGGGEQTEAFF. The CDR3 nucleotides are TGTGCCATCAGTGAGTCCGGAGGGGGCGAGCAAACTGAAGCTTTCTTT.

The chain carries TRBV20-1 and TRBJ1-1; 7 bases fit TRBD1. V was clipped by 7 bases and J by 1 base; unmatched bases: 9. The CDR3 is 14 amino acids. Germline V CDR1 and CDR2: DFQATT, SNEGSKA (reference sequence). CDR3 bases: TGCAGTGATCAGCCCGGACAGGAGAACACTGAAGCTTTCTTT. It yields the protein CSDQPGQENTEAFF.

This clonotype was observed many times. The chain uses TRBV6-2 or TRBV6-3 and TRBJ2-1, with 7 nucleotides matching TRBD1. There are 15 residues in the CDR3. The germline V gene encodes CDR1 MNHEY and CDR2 SVGEGT. V lost 6 bases to trimming and J lost 2 bases; unmatched junction nucleotides: 7. DNA for the CDR3: TGTGCCAGCAGCCCCGGGACAGAACCCTACAATGAGCAGTTCTTC. The encoded protein is CASSPGTEPYNEQFF.

V and J are TRBV27 and TRBJ1-1, with 9 nucleotides matching TRBD1. The CDR3 extends over 14 amino acids. From germline, CDR1 is MNHEY and CDR2 SMNVEV (reference sequence). J was trimmed by 5 bases and V by 3 bases; bases with no gene match: 4. The CDR3 DNA follows: TGTGCCAGCAGTTTTACAGGGGGCTTTACTGAAGCTTTCTTT. Amino acid sequence: CASSFTGGFTEAFF.

This clonotype was seen a handful of times. This chain connects TRBV10-3 to TRBJ2-4; a weak D match, TRBD2 (5 bases). This CDR3 spans 12 amino acids. Between the trimmed V and J ends, which lost 6 bases and 5 bases, there was a span of 8 bases. CDR1 is ENHRY, CDR2 SYGVKD, per germline. The CDR3 region has the DNA TGTGCCATCAGAGACTATGAAAACATTCAGTACTTC. It translates to CAIRDYENIQYF.

There are a few counts of this clonotype. V usage is TRBV4-3 and J usage is TRBJ2-1; a possible D gene is TRBD2 (6 bases). This CDR3 region has 17 residues. CDR1 LGHNA and CDR2 YSLEER come from the germline V gene. Trimming cost V 0 bases and J 7 bases, with 19 bases left between them. The CDR3 spells CASSQEGPGTVLNEQFF. CDR3 bases: TGCGCCAGCAGCCAAGAGGGGCCTGGGACTGTTCTTAATGAGCAGTTCTTC.

In this sample, this clonotype turned up a few times. The CDR3 loop reads CASSAARTSGRAGSYNEQFF. The CDR3, as DNA: TGCGCCAGCAGCGCGGCCAGGACTAGCGGGAGGGCCGGTTCCTACAATGAGCAGTTCTTC. The V call is TRBV5-1, the J call TRBJ2-1, with 15 bases fitting TRBD2. The CDR3 extends over 20 amino acids. Losses at the gene ends were 4 bases for V and 1 base for J; bases not matched to a gene: 12. Germline V CDR1 and CDR2: SGHRS, YFSETQ.

The V gene is TRBV10-2, the J gene TRBJ2-3; D is unclear. The CDR3 spans 14 residues. CDR1 and CDR2 from the germline V gene are WSHSY and SAAADI. The V end was cut by 3 bases, the J end by 0 bases, with 7 bases between. The chain's CDR3 is CASSDHPSTDTQYF. The CDR3, as DNA: TGCGCCAGCAGTGACCACCCTAGCACAGATACGCAGTATTTT.

The gene calls are TRBV19 and TRBJ2-1; D is undetermined. The germline V gene has CDR1 LNHDA and CDR2 SQIVND (reference sequence). The CDR3 is made up of 15 amino acids. Trimming pared 0 bases from V and 3 bases from J, leaving 9 bases between. The CDR3 coding sequence is TGTGCCAGTAGTATAGATCTGGGTCTCTACAATGAGCAGTTCTTC. Translation gives CASSIDLGLYNEQFF.

This clonotype has a handful of counts. The rearrangement joins TRBV11-2 to TRBJ2-1; D unresolved. Between the trimmed V and J ends, which lost 4 bases and 2 bases, there was a span of 15 bases. Per germline, CDR1 SGHAT and CDR2 FQNNGV. The CDR3 extends over 16 amino acids. The CDR3 loop is CASSSYERRTYNEQFF. Here the CDR3 DNA reads TGTGCCAGCAGCTCGTACGAAAGAAGGACCTACAATGAGCAGTTCTTC.

The J gene is TRBJ1-4, the V gene TRBV6-1; D is unclear. The V end lost 3 bases, the J end lost 0 bases, and 5 bases lay between the germline ends. CDR1 and CDR2 from the germline V gene are MNHNS and SASEGT. The CDR3 is 14 amino acids. The CDR3 protein is CASSDMATNEKLFF. The DNA for the CDR3 is TGTGCCAGCAGTGACATGGCAACTAATGAAAAACTGTTTTTT.

This clonotype has more than one count but fewer than ten. This sequence joins TRBV20-1 and TRBJ1-5; D gene uncertain. This CDR3 is built from 14 residues. CDR1 and CDR2 from the germline V gene are DFQATT and SNEGSKA (reference sequence). V was clipped by 3 bases and J by 11 bases, with 20 bases between them. CDR3 protein: CSARAETAGWAQHF. The CDR3 bases are TGCAGTGCTAGGGCGGAGACGGCAGGTTGGGCCCAGCATTTT.

CDR3 region: CASSVTSGDTYNEQFF. CDR3 DNA: TGTGCCAGCAGCGTCACTAGCGGGGATACCTACAATGAGCAGTTCTTC. The chain is built from TRBV9 and TRBJ2-1; 10 positions match TRBD2. The CDR3 sequence is 16 residues long. CDR1 and CDR2 from the germline V gene are SGDLS and YYNGEE. V was clipped by 2 bases and J by 2 bases; unmatched bases: 4.

In this sample, this clonotype turned up a few times. The V call is TRBV24-1, the J call TRBJ2-2; no definite D call. The V end was cut by 1 base, the J end by 1 base, with 9 bases between. Germline CDR1 and CDR2: KGHDR and SFDVKD. This CDR3 is built from 16 residues. The CDR3 spells CATSDLIGENTGELFF. As DNA, the CDR3 is TGTGCCACCAGTGATTTAATTGGGGAGAACACCGGGGAGCTGTTTTTT.

This clonotype was seen at least ten times. The rearrangement joins TRBV5-5 to TRBJ1-1, with TRBD1 identical over 8 bases. The germline CDR1 and CDR2 sequences are SGHKS and YYEKEE (reference sequence). The CDR3 sequence is 14 residues long. The V segment lost 0 bases and the J segment 4 bases; nucleotides outside the gene matches: 2. CDR3 loop: CASSLGTGGTEAFF. The CDR3 DNA reads as TGTGCCAGCAGCTTGGGCACAGGGGGCACTGAAGCTTTCTTT.

The chain links TRBV3-1 to TRBJ1-5, with 9 bases fitting TRBD1. CDR1 is LGHDT and CDR2 is YNNKEL in the germline V gene (reference sequence). The trim removed 3 bases at V and 0 bases at J, leaving 15 bases unmatched. The CDR3 runs to 20 residues. The CDR3 coding sequence is TGTGCCAGCAGCCACCCCCCGGGACAGGGCACACTGTATAGCAATCAGCCCCAGCATTTT. It encodes CASSHPPGQGTLYSNQPQHF.

This clonotype was counted between two and nine times. CDR3: CASSPLTSGGGKEQFF. CDR3 DNA: TGTGCCAGCAGTCCCCTCACTAGCGGGGGGGGCAAGGAGCAGTTCTTC. The V and J genes are TRBV6-2 or TRBV6-3 and TRBJ2-1, with TRBD2 identical over 13 bases. V dropped 5 bases and J dropped 10; count of bases not matched to a gene: 11. The germline gives CDR1 MNHEY, CDR2 SVGEGT. This CDR3 spans 16 amino acids.

The chain is built from TRBV7-9 and TRBJ2-1; either TRBD1 or TRBD2 may fit D (6 bases each). Germline loops: CDR1 SEHNR, CDR2 FQNEAQ (reference sequence). The CDR3 is made up of 15 amino acids. V lost 1 base and J lost 8, with 15 bases in between. Here the CDR3 reads CASSLVGGGVHEQFF. CDR3 sequence (DNA): TGTGCCAGCAGCTTAGTAGGGGGAGGTGTCCATGAGCAGTTCTTC.

V usage is TRBV7-9 and J usage is TRBJ2-2; weak D call: TRBD1 (6 bases). Germline loops: CDR1 SEHNR, CDR2 FQNEAQ (reference sequence). The V end lost 4 bases, the J end lost 4 bases, and 16 bases lay between the germline ends. This CDR3 has 16 residues. This chain's CDR3 is CASSYSGATPTGELFF. DNA of the CDR3: TGTGCCAGCAGCTACTCAGGGGCTACACCCACCGGGGAGCTGTTTTTT.

This clonotype came up a few times. V usage is TRBV5-1 and J usage is TRBJ2-3; a weak D match, TRBD2 (6 bases). There are 17 residues in the CDR3. V was pared by 6 bases and J by 0 bases, with 20 bases between. The germline V gene encodes CDR1 SGHRS and CDR2 YFSETQ. CDR3: CASKGRLGGISTDTQYF. CDR3 coding DNA: TGCGCCAGCAAGGGGCGTTTAGGAGGGATTAGCACAGATACGCAGTATTTT.

The V and J genes are TRBV2 and TRBJ2-7, with 11 bases identical to TRBD1. The CDR3 covers 14 residues. CDR1 and CDR2 (germline): SNHLY, FYNNEI. Trimming at V came to 3 bases and at J to 5 bases, leaving 3 bases not matched to a gene. CDR3: CASSDGTGGNEQYF. As DNA, the CDR3 is TGTGCCAGCAGTGACGGGACAGGGGGGAACGAGCAGTACTTC.

J is TRBJ2-1 and V is TRBV12-3 or TRBV12-4; 9 bases map to TRBD2. The CDR3 spans 14 residues. V lost 1 base and J lost 6; bases outside the gene matches: 1. CDR3 in DNA: TGTGCCAGCAGTTTAGGCGGGGGGGGCAATGAGCAGTTCTTC. Amino acid sequence: CASSLGGGGNEQFF.